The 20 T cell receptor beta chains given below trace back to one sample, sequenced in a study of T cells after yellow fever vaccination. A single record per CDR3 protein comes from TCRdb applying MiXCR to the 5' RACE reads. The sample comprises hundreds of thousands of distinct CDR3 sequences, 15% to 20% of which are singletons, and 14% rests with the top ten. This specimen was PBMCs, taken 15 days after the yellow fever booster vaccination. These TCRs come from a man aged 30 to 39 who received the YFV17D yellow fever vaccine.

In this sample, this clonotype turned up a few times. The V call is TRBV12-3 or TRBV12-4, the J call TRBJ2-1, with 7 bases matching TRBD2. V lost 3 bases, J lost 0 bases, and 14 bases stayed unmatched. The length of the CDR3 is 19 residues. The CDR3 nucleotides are TGTGCCAGCAGTTTGGAGGTTTCCCCCTGGGGGGGCTCCTACAATGAGCAGTTCTTC. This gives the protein CASSLEVSPWGGSYNEQFF.

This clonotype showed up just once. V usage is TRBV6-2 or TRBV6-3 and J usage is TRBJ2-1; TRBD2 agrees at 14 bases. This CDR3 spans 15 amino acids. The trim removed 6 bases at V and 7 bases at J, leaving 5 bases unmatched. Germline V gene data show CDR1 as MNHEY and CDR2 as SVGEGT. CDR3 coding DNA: TGTGCCAGCAGCCGGACTAGCGGGAGGCCGAATGAGCAGTTCTTC. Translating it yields CASSRTSGRPNEQFF.

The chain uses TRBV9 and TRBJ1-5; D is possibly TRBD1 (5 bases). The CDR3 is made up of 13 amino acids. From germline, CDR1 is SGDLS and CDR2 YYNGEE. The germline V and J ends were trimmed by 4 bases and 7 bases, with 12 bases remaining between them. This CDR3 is CASSRGTEQPQHF. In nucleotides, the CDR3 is TGTGCCAGCAGCAGAGGGACGGAGCAGCCCCAGCATTTT.

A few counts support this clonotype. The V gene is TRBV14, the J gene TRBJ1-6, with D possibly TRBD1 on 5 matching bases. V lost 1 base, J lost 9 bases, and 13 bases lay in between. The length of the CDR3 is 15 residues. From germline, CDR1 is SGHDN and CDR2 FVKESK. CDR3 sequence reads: CASSQADRLISPLHF. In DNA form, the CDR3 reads TGTGCCAGCAGCCAAGCTGACAGATTGATTTCACCCCTCCACTTT.

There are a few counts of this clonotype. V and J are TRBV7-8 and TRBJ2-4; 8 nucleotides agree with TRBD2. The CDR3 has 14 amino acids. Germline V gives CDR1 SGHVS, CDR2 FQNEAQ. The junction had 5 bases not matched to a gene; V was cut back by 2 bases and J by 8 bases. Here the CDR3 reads CASSLYGGGDIQYF. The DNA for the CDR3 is TGTGCCAGCAGCTTATACGGGGGGGGGGACATTCAGTACTTC.

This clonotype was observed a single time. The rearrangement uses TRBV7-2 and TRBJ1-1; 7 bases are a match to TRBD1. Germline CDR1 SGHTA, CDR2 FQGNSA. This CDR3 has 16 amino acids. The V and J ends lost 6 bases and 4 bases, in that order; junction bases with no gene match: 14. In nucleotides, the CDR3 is TGTGCCAGCAGTCGATGGGACAGACAACACCCCACTGAAGCTTTCTTT. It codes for CASSRWDRQHPTEAFF.

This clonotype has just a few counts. CDR3 nucleotide sequence: TGTGCCAGCAGTTTTTTATTTAGCGGGACTTACAATGAGCAGTTCTTC. Protein: CASSFLFSGTYNEQFF. The chain employs TRBV12-3 or TRBV12-4 and TRBJ2-1; 8 nucleotides agree with TRBD2. The CDR3 spans 16 residues. With 3 bases clipped from V and 4 bases from J, the junction kept 8 bases outside the gene matches.

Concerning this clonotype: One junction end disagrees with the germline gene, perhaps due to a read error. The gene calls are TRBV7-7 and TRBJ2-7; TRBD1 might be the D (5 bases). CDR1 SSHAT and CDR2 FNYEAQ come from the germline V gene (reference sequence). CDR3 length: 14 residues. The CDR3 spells CASSLALGQGEQYF. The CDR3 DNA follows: TGTGCTAGCAGCTTAGCTCTGGGGCAGGGCGAGCAGTACTTC.

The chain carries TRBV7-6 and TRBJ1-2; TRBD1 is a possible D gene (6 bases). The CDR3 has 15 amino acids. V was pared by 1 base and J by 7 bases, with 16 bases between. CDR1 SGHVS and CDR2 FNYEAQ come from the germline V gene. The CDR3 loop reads CASSLVGGLESGYTF. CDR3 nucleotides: TGTGCCAGCAGCTTAGTCGGGGGGCTAGAGAGTGGCTACACCTTC.

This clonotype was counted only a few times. CDR3 protein: CSVGLGQGWNEQFF. In nucleotides, the CDR3 is TGCAGCGTTGGGCTAGGACAGGGTTGGAATGAGCAGTTCTTC. This rearrangement joins TRBV29-1 to TRBJ2-1, with TRBD1 identical over 8 bases. The CDR3 loop spans 14 amino acids. In germline, CDR1 is SQVTM, CDR2 ANQGSEA. V lost 4 bases and J lost 7; bases outside the gene matches: 9.

CDR3 sequence reads: CASRMKRTVYEQYF. The CDR3 DNA reads TGTGCCAGCAGAATGAAGCGGACTGTCTACGAGCAGTACTTC. The chain uses TRBV6-2 or TRBV6-3 and TRBJ2-7; a possible D gene is TRBD2 (5 bases). With 6 bases removed from V and 3 bases from J, the gap between germline ends came to 15 bases. In germline, CDR1 is MNHEY, CDR2 SVGEGT. The CDR3 spans 14 residues.

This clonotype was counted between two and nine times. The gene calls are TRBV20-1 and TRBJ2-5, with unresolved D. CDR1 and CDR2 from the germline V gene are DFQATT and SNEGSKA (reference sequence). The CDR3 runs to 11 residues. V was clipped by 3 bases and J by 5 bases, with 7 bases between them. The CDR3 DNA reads TGCAGTGCTAGTCACTCGGAGACCCAGTACTTC. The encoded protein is CSASHSETQYF.

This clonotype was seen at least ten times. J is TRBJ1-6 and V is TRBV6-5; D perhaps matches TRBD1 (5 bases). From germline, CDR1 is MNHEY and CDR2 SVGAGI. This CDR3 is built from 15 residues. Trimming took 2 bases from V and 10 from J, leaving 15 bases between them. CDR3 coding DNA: TGTGCCAGCAGTTACAATAAGGGGCTCCCATCACCCCTCCACTTT. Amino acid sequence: CASSYNKGLPSPLHF.

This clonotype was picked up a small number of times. The CDR3 bases are TGCAGTGCTAGAGATCCGGGGACCAACCAAGAGACCCAGTACTTC. Protein: CSARDPGTNQETQYF. J is TRBJ2-5 and V is TRBV20-1; D may correspond to TRBD1 or TRBD2 (5 bases each). V was pared by 0 bases and J by 0 bases, with 11 bases between. From germline, CDR1 is DFQATT and CDR2 SNEGSKA (reference sequence). The CDR3 extends over 15 amino acids.

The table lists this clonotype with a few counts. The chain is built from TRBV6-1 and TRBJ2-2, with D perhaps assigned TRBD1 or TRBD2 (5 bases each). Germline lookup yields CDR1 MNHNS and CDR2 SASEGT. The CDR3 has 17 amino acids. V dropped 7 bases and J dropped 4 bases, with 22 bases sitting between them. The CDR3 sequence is CASKTTLGTGLTGELFF. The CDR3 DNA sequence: TGTGCCAGCAAAACAACCCTCGGGACGGGGCTCACCGGGGAGCTGTTTTTT.

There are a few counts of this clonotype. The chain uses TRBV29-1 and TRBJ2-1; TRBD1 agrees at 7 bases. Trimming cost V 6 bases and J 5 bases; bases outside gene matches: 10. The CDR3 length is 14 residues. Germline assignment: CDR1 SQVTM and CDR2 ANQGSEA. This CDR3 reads CSVHGTAKHNEQFF. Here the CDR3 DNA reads TGCAGCGTCCACGGGACAGCAAAGCACAATGAGCAGTTCTTC.

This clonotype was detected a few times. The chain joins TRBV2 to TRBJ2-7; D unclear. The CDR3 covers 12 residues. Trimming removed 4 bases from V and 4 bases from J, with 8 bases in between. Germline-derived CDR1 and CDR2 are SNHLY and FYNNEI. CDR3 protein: CASSVDWYEQYF. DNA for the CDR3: TGTGCCAGCAGTGTAGACTGGTACGAGCAGTACTTC.

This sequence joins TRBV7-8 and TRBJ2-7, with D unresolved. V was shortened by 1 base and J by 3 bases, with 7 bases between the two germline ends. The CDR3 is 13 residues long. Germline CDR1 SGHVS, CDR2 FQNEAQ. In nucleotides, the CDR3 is TGTGCCAGCAGCTTAGACCCGCGCTACGAGCAGTACTTC. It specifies CASSLDPRYEQYF.

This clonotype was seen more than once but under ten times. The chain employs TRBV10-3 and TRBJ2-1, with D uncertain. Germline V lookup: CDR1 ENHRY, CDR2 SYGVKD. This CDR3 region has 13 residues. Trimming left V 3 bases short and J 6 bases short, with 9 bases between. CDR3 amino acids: CAISDPGGNEQFF. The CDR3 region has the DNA TGTGCCATCAGTGACCCGGGTGGCAATGAGCAGTTCTTC.

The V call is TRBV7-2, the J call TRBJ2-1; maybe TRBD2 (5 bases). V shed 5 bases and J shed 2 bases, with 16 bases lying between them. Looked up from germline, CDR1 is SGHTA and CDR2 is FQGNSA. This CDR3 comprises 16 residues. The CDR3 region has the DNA TGTGCCAGCAGCCCAACCGGGCGAGGGCCCTACAATGAGCAGTTCTTC. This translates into CASSPTGRGPYNEQFF.